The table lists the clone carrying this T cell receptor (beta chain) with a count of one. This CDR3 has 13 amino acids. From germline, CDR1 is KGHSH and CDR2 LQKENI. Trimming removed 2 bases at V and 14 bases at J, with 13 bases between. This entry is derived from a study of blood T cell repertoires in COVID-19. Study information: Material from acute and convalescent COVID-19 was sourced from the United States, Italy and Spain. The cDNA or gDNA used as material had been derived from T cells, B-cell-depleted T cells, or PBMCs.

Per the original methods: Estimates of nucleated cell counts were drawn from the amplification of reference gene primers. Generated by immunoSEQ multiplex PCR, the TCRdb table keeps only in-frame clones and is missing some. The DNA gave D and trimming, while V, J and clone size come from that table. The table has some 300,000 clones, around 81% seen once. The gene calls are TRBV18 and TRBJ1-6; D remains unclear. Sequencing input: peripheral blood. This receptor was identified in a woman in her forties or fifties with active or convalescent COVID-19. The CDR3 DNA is TGTGCCAGCTCACCAAAGACGGAGGCTACCCTCCACTTT. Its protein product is CASSPKTEATLHF.